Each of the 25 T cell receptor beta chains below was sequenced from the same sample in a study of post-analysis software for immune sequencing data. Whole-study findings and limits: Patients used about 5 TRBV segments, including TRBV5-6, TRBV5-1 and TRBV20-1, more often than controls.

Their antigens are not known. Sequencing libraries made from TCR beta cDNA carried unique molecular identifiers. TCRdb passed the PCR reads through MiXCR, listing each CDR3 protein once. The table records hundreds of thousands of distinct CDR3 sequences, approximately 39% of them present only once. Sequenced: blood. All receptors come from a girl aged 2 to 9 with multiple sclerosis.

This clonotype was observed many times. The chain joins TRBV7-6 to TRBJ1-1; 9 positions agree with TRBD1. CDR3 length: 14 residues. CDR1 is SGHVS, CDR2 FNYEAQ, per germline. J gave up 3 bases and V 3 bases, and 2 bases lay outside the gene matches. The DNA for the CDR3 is TGTGCCAGCAGCTTGGGACAGGGAGACACTGAAGCTTTCTTT. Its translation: CASSLGQGDTEAFF.

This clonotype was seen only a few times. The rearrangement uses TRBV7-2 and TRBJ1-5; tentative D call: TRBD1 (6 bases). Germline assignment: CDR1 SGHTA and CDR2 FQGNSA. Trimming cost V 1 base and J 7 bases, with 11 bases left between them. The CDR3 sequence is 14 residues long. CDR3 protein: CASSLDQGRQPQHF. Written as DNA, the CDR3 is TGTGCCAGCAGCTTAGATCAGGGGCGACAGCCCCAGCATTTT.

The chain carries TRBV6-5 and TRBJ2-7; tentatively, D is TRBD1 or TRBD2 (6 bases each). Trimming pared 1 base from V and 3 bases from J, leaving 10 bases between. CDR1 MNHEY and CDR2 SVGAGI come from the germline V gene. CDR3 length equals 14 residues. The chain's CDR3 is CASSYFGGSYEQYF. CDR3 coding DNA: TGTGCCAGCAGTTACTTCGGGGGCAGCTACGAGCAGTACTTC.

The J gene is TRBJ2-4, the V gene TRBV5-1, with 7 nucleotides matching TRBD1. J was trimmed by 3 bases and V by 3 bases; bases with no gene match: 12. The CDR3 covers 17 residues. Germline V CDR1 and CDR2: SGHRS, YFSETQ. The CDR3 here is CASSWDPGQPNKNIQYF. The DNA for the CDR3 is TGCGCCAGCAGCTGGGACCCGGGACAGCCTAACAAAAACATTCAGTACTTC.

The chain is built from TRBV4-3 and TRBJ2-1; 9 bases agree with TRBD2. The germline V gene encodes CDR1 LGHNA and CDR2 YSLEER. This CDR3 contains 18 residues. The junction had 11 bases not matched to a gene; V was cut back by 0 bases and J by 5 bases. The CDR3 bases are TGCGCCAGCAGCCAAGATCCGGGCCTAGCGGGACTACACAATGAGCAGTTCTTC. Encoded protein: CASSQDPGLAGLHNEQFF.

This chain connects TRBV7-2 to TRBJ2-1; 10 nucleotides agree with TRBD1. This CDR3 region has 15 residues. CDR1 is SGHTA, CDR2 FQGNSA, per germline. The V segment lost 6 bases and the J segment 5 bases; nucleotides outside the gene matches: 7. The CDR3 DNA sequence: TGTGCCAGCAGTCGGCGGGACAGGGGAAACAATGAGCAGTTCTTC. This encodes CASSRRDRGNNEQFF.

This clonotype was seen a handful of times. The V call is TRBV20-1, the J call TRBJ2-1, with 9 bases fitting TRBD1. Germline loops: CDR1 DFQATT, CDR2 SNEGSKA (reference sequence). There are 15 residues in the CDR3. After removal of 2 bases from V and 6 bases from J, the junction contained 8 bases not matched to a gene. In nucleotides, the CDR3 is TGCAGTGCTAGACTACCGACAGGGGGAGGCAATGAGCAGTTCTTC. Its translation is CSARLPTGGGNEQFF.

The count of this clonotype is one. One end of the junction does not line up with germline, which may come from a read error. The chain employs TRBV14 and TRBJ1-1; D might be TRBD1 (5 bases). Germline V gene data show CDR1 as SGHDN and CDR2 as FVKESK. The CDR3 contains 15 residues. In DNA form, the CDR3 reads TGTACCAGCAGCCAAACTCCGGGACTAGGCACTGAAGCTTTCTTT. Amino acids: CTSSQTPGLGTEAFF.

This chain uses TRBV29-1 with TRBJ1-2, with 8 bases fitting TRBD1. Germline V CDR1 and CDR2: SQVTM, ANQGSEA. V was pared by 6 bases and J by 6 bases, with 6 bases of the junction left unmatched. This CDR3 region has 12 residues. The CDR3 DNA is TGCAGCGTGAGGACAGGGTTTGATGGCTACACCTTC. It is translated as CSVRTGFDGYTF.

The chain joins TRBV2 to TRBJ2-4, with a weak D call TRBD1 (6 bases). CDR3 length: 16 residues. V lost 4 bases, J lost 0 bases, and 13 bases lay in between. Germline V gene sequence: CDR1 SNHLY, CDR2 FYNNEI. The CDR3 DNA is TGTGCCAGCAGTGTTTGGGGACAAGGAGCCAAAAACATTCAGTACTTC. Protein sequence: CASSVWGQGAKNIQYF.

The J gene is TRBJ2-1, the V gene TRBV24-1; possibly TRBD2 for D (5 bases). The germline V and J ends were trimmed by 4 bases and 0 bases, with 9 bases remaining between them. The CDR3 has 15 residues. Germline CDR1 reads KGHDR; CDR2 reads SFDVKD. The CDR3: CATSEGLFSYNEQFF. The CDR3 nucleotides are TGTGCCACCAGTGAAGGACTGTTCTCCTACAATGAGCAGTTCTTC.

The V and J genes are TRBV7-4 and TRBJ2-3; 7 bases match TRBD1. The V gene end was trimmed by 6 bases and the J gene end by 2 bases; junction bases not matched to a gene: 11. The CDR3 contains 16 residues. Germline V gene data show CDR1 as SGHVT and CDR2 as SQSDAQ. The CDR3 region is CASSSRDSLSTDTQYF. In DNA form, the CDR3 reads TGTGCCAGCAGTTCAAGGGACAGTCTCTCCACAGATACGCAGTATTTT.

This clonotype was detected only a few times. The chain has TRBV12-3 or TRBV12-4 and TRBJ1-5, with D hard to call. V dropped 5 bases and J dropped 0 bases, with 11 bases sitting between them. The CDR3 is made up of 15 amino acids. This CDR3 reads CASSAGLLSNQPQHF. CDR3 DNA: TGTGCCAGCAGTGCCGGTCTTCTTAGCAATCAGCCCCAGCATTTT.

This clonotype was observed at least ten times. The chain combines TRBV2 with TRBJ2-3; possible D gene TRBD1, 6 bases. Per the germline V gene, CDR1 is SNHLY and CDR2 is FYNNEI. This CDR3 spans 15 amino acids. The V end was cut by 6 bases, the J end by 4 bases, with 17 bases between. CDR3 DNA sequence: TGTGCCAGCAGGGACTCCCTAGGGACATCAGATACGCAGTATTTT. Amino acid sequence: CASRDSLGTSDTQYF. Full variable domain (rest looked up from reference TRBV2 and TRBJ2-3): EPEVTQTPSHQVTQMGQEVILRCVPISNHLYFYWYRQILGQKVEFLVSFYNNEISEKSEIFDDQFSVERPDGSNFTLKIRSTKLEDSAMYFCASRDSLGTSDTQYFGPGTRLTVL.

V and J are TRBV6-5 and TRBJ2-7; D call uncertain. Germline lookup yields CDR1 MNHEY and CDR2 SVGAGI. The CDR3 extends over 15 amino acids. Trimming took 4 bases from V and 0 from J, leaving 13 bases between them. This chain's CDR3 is CASSSPGASSYEQYF. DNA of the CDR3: TGTGCCAGCAGTTCCCCAGGCGCGAGCTCCTACGAGCAGTACTTC.

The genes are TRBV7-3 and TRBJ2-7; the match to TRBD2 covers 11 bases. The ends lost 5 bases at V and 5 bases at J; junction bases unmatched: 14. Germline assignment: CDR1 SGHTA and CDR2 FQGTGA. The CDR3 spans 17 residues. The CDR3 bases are TGTGCCAGCAGCCGTCACAAAAATAGCGGGGGGGACGACGAGCAGTACTTC. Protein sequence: CASSRHKNSGGDDEQYF.

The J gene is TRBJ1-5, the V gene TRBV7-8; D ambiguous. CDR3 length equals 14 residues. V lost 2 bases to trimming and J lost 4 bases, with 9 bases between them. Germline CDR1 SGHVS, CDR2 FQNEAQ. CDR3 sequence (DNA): TGTGCCAGCAGCTTATTGAGGGCAAATCAGCCCCAGCATTTT. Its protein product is CASSLLRANQPQHF.

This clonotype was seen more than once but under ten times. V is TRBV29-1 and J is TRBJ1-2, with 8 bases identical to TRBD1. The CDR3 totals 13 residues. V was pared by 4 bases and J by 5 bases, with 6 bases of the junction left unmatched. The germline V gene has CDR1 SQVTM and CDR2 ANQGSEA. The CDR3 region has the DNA TGCAGCGTTGTTCCAGGGGGCGTTTATGGCTACACCTTC. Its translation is CSVVPGGVYGYTF.

DNA of the CDR3: TGTGCCAGCAGTTTTACAGGGGTGACCCTCAATGAGCAGTTCTTC. It yields the protein CASSFTGVTLNEQFF. J is TRBJ2-1 and V is TRBV6-2 or TRBV6-3, with 7 bases aligning to TRBD1. This CDR3 region has 15 residues. Per germline, CDR1 MNHEY and CDR2 SVGEGT. V lost 4 bases, J lost 6 bases, and 9 bases stayed unmatched.

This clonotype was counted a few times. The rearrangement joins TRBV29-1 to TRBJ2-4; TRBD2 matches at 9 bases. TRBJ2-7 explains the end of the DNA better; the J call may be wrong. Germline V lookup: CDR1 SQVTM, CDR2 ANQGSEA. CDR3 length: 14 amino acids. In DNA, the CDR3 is TGCAGCGCTACTAATAGCGGGGGACCCTACGAGCAGTACTTC. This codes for CSATNSGGPYEQYF.

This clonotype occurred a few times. DNA for the CDR3: TGCAGTGCTACACCCGGACTAGCGGGTGGTGAGTTCTTC. This codes for CSATPGLAGGEFF. The V and J genes are TRBV20-1 and TRBJ2-1; 11 nucleotides line up with TRBD2. Trimming cost V 4 bases and J 14 bases; bases outside gene matches: 10. This CDR3 is built from 13 residues. Germline V gene lookup returns CDR1 DFQATT and CDR2 SNEGSKA (reference sequence).

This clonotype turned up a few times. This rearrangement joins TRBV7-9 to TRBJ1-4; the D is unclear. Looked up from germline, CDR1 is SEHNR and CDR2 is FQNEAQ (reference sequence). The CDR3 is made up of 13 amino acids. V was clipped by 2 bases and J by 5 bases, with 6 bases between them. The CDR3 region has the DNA TGTGCCAGCAGCTTAAGTAACAATGAAAAACTGTTTTTT. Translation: CASSLSNNEKLFF.

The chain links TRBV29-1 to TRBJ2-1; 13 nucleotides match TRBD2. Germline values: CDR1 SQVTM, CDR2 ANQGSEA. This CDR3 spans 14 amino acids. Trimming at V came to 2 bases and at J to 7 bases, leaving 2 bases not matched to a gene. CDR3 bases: TGCAGCGTTGAATTACTAGCGGGGGGGAATGAGCAGTTCTTC. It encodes CSVELLAGGNEQFF.

The CDR3 loop reads CASSPLQGMDEQYF. For the CDR3, the DNA is TGTGCCAGCAGCCCTCTACAGGGGATGGACGAGCAGTACTTC. The genes are TRBV6-5 and TRBJ2-7; 7 bases map to TRBD1. From germline, CDR1 is MNHEY and CDR2 SVGAGI. The junction had 10 bases not matched to a gene; V was cut back by 6 bases and J by 5 bases. The CDR3 loop spans 14 amino acids.

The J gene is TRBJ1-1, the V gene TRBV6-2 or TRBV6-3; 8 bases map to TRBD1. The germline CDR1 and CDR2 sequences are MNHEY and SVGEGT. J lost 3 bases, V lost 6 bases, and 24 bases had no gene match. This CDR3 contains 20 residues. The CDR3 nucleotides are TGTGCCAGCAGAACCTGGGGAGCAGGGGGCATAAGTACCAAGTACACTGAAGCTTTCTTT. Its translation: CASRTWGAGGISTKYTEAFF.